The 4 T cell receptor beta chains given below trace back to one sample, sequenced in a study of cytomegalovirus exposure and HLA in healthy donors. Both 60 Vbeta primers and 13 Jbeta primers went into the PCR. The repertoire was sequenced with immunoSEQ multiplex PCR; TCRdb's copy has only in-frame clones and lacks some. The sample table includes 160,000 or so clones. Material for sequencing was PBMCs. These receptors all stem from a man aged 25-45 years in good health and CMV-seronegative.

CDR3 nucleotide sequence: TGTGCCAGTCTAACACAGGGAGGCAATCAGCCCCAGCATTTT. Residues: CASLTQGGNQPQHF. The chain carries TRBV19 and TRBJ1-5, with D possibly matching TRBD1 (6 bases). Germline V gene lookup returns CDR1 LNHDA and CDR2 SQIVND (reference sequence). V gave up 8 bases and J gave up 2 bases, with 13 bases separating them. The CDR3 has 14 residues.

The J gene is TRBJ2-2, the V gene TRBV6-1; 11 bases are shared with TRBD2. Germline V gene sequence: CDR1 MNHNS, CDR2 SASEGT. Losses at the gene ends were 4 bases for V and 0 bases for J; bases not matched to a gene: 1. This CDR3 has 16 amino acids. The CDR3 DNA follows: TGTGCCAGCAGTGCACTAGCGGGAGCGAACACCGGGGAGCTGTTTTTT. It specifies CASSALAGANTGELFF.

The gene calls are TRBV7-9 and TRBJ1-1; D unresolved. CDR3 length: 13 residues. Trimming shortened V by 5 bases and J by 2 bases, and 9 bases separated the two germline ends. Germline V CDR1 and CDR2: SEHNR, FQNEAQ (reference sequence). The CDR3: CASSLLFNTEAFF. The CDR3 coding sequence is TGTGCCAGCAGCCTCCTTTTCAACACTGAAGCTTTCTTT.

V usage is TRBV5-1 and J usage is TRBJ2-2; 8 positions agree with TRBD1. CDR3 length equals 15 residues. With 0 bases clipped from V and 8 bases from J, the junction kept 6 bases outside the gene matches. The germline gives CDR1 SGHRS, CDR2 YFSETQ. CDR3 amino acids: CASSLGPGGTGELFF. The DNA for the CDR3 is TGCGCCAGCAGCTTGGGGCCAGGGGGCACTGGGGAGCTGTTTTTT. Together with reference TRBV5-1 and TRBJ2-2, the CDR3 gives the full variable domain: KAGVTQTPRYLIKTRGQQVTLSCSPISGHRSVSWYQQTPGQGLQFLFEYFSETQRNKGNFPGRFSGRQFSNSRSEMNVSTLELGDSALYLCASSLGPGGTGELFFGEGSRLTVL.